The 15 T cell receptor beta chains reported below all come from one sample, sequenced in a study of PD-1 blockade in classical Hodgkin lymphoma. The data were produced by immunoSEQ multiplex PCR, yet TCRdb's version contains in-frame clones alone and is incomplete. The table includes 39,000 or so clones, roughly 86% detected once. Every patient experienced relapse after autologous stem cell transplantation, and brentuximab vedotin exposure varied. This material consisted of peripheral blood mononuclear cells (PBMCs), taken before the second cycle of nivolumab. These TCRs come from a human donor with classical Hodgkin lymphoma.

V is TRBV4-1 and J is TRBJ2-1, with 7 bases aligning to TRBD2. The length of the CDR3 is 16 residues. The ends lost 0 bases at V and 2 bases at J; junction bases unmatched: 4. Germline CDR1 and CDR2: MGHRA and YSYEKL. CDR3 amino acids: CASSQEVAGTYNEQFF. CDR3 bases: TGCGCCAGCAGCCAAGAGGTAGCGGGCACCTACAATGAGCAGTTCTTC.

This chain connects TRBV19 to TRBJ2-3; 7 bases are a match to TRBD2. The length of the CDR3 is 15 residues. The V segment lost 3 bases and the J segment 4 bases; nucleotides outside the gene matches: 7. Per germline, CDR1 LNHDA and CDR2 SQIVND (reference sequence). CDR3 sequence: CASSIAAGVPDTQYF. In DNA, the CDR3 is TGTGCCAGTAGTATCGCGGCGGGAGTTCCAGATACGCAGTATTTT.

V and J are TRBV7-9 and TRBJ1-5; D unclear. Trimming took off 5 bases at V and 9 bases at J, with 17 bases between the two ends. CDR1 SEHNR and CDR2 FQNEAQ come from the germline V gene (reference sequence). The CDR3 extends over 14 amino acids. The CDR3 DNA reads TGTGCCAGCAGCGCCGAGACTGAGGGCGGGCCCCAGCATTTT. It codes for CASSAETEGGPQHF.

This clone has only one observation. This chain links TRBV2 with TRBJ1-5; TRBD1 agrees at 9 bases. CDR1 and CDR2 from the germline V gene are SNHLY and FYNNEI. This CDR3 spans 17 amino acids. V was pared by 5 bases and J by 0 bases, with 8 bases of the junction left unmatched. This CDR3 reads CASSMGQGLYSNQPQHF. CDR3 in DNA: TGTGCCAGCAGTATGGGACAGGGCTTATATAGCAATCAGCCCCAGCATTTT.

CDR3 loop: CASQDGAGLAGGRYEQYF. The CDR3 DNA reads TGTGCCAGCCAAGATGGGGCGGGACTAGCGGGAGGCCGCTACGAGCAGTACTTC. The gene calls are TRBV27 and TRBJ2-7, with TRBD2 matching 15 bases. The CDR3 loop spans 18 amino acids. Per the germline V gene, CDR1 is MNHEY and CDR2 is SMNVEV (reference sequence). After removal of 8 bases from V and 3 bases from J, the junction contained 14 bases not matched to a gene.

The chain has TRBV9 and TRBJ2-2; the D gene is possibly TRBD1 (6 bases). Germline lookup yields CDR1 SGDLS and CDR2 YYNGEE. The CDR3 has 14 residues. V was cut by 0 bases and J by 6 bases, with 9 bases left in between. This CDR3 is CASSVAAGAGELFF. DNA for the CDR3: TGTGCCAGCAGCGTAGCGGCAGGGGCCGGGGAGCTGTTTTTT. Based on the CDR3 plus reference TRBV9 and TRBJ2-2, the full variable domain is DSGVTQTPKHLITATGQRVTLRCSPRSGDLSVYWYQQSLDQGLQFLIQYYNGEERAKGNILERFSAQQFPDLHSELNLSSLELGDSALYFCASSVAAGAGELFFGEGSRLTVL.

The chain couples TRBV10-3 to TRBJ1-5, with D tentatively TRBD1 (5 bases). V was trimmed by 3 bases and J by 7 bases, leaving 10 bases between them. The CDR3 length is 13 residues. CDR1 and CDR2 (germline): ENHRY, SYGVKD. CDR3 DNA sequence: TGTGCCATCAGTGATAACCCAGGGCAGCCCCAGCATTTT. It codes for CAISDNPGQPQHF.

This chain joins TRBV5-1 and TRBJ2-7; D is uncertain. CDR1 is SGHRS, CDR2 YFSETQ, per germline. CDR3 size: 15 residues. V was clipped by 2 bases and J by 0 bases, with 12 bases between them. The CDR3 DNA reads as TGCGCCAGCAGCTTTCCAAGCAGCAGCTCCTACGAGCAGTACTTC. This codes for CASSFPSSSSYEQYF.

The chain combines TRBV6-1 with TRBJ2-7; tentatively, D is TRBD1 (7 bases). Germline CDR1 is MNHNS and CDR2 is SASEGT. This CDR3 has 18 amino acids. V gave up 2 bases and J gave up 6 bases, with 26 bases separating them. This CDR3 is CASSETAGQPFHHTEQYF. The CDR3 DNA follows: TGTGCCAGCAGTGAAACGGCGGGACAGCCATTCCACCACACCGAGCAGTACTTC.

The chain links TRBV29-1 to TRBJ1-1; TRBD1 is a possible D gene (6 bases). V shed 4 bases and J shed 3 bases, with 15 bases lying between them. This CDR3 is built from 14 residues. The V gene's germline CDR1 is SQVTM and CDR2 ANQGSEA. The CDR3 sequence is CSVGWGARDTEAFF. CDR3 bases: TGCAGCGTTGGGTGGGGGGCGCGGGACACTGAAGCTTTCTTT.

The rearrangement links TRBV6-1 to TRBJ1-2; TRBD1 aligns across 7 bases. Unmatched junction bases numbered 6, after V lost 4 bases and J lost 4 bases. The germline CDR1 and CDR2 sequences are MNHNS and SASEGT. The CDR3 is 14 residues long. CDR3 region: CASSAIQGTYGYTF. CDR3 DNA: TGTGCCAGCAGTGCGATACAGGGGACCTATGGCTACACCTTC.

The chain joins TRBV11-2 to TRBJ2-7; 14 bases map to TRBD2. V lost 5 bases to trimming and J lost 2 bases; unmatched junction nucleotides: 5. The CDR3 length is 16 residues. Germline CDR1 is SGHAT and CDR2 is FQNNGV. The CDR3 bases are TGTGCCAGCAGCGACGGGACTAGCGGGAGAACCTACGAGCAGTACTTC. It is translated as CASSDGTSGRTYEQYF.

This rearrangement joins TRBV14 to TRBJ2-7, with D maybe TRBD2 (5 bases). V dropped 4 bases and J dropped 5 bases, with 15 bases sitting between them. The length of the CDR3 is 14 residues. CDR1 and CDR2 (germline): SGHDN, FVKESK. CDR3 in DNA: TGTGCCAGCAGCCGACAAGAATGGCGGGACGAGCAGTACTTC. It translates to CASSRQEWRDEQYF. The entire variable domain, with the rest obtained from reference TRBV14 and TRBJ2-7, is as follows: EAGVTQFPSHSVIEKGQTVTLRCDPISGHDNLYWYRRVMGKEIKFLLHFVKESKQDESGMPNNRFLAERTGGTYSTLKVQPAELEDSGVYFCASSRQEWRDEQYFGPGTRLTVT.

The rearrangement joins TRBV7-7 to TRBJ2-2; D may be TRBD2 (6 bases). Per the germline V gene, CDR1 is SSHAT and CDR2 is FNYEAQ (reference sequence). Trimming pared 4 bases from V and 12 bases from J, leaving 21 bases between. The CDR3 covers 15 residues. The CDR3 reads CASSSEAEGLGKLFF. In DNA, the CDR3 is TGTGCCAGCAGCTCGGAGGCGGAGGGGCTGGGGAAGCTGTTTTTT.

The chain joins TRBV18 to TRBJ2-1; no clear D. Germline CDR1 and CDR2: KGHSH and LQKENI. The CDR3 has 13 residues. The germline V and J ends were trimmed by 6 bases and 5 bases, with 11 bases remaining between them. The CDR3 here is CASSLHTDNEQFF. The CDR3 DNA sequence: TGTGCCAGCTCTCTTCACACCGACAATGAGCAGTTCTTC.